The following is a T cell receptor (beta chain) sequence with its context. Each CDR3 protein is one row after TCRdb ran MiXCR on the 5' RACE reads. The data hold some 590,000 distinct CDR3 sequences, with more than 9% observed a single time. There were only healthy Caucasians among the donors. The data were obtained in a study of identical twins. V was cut by 5 bases and J by 6 bases, with 12 bases left in between. CDR1 is MGHRA and CDR2 is YSYEKL in the germline V gene. The length of the CDR3 is 13 residues. This sample also belongs to another study, concerning yellow fever vaccine responses in identical twins.

Specimen: PBMCs. V usage is TRBV4-1 and J usage is TRBJ2-3; tentative D call: TRBD2 (5 bases). This clonotype was sampled from a woman between 18 and 30 years old in good health. The CDR3 reads CASSDIPGDTQYF. Here the CDR3 DNA reads TGCGCCAGCAGCGATATCCCGGGGGATACGCAGTATTTT.